This T cell receptor beta chain is drawn from a study of CD8+CD57+ T cells in acquired aplastic anemia. Genomic DNA, serving as template, underwent TCR beta VDJ and CDR3 profiling. TCRdb passed the reads through MiXCR, listing each CDR3 protein once. The sample shows under 200,000 distinct CDR3 sequences, less than 50% of them seen only once. Only patients with CD8+CD57+ cell expansion on flow cytometry were chosen for sequencing. Germline lookup yields CDR1 GTSNPN and CDR2 SVGIG (reference sequence). This CDR3 has 12 residues. V was cut by 5 bases and J by 7 bases, with 14 bases left in between. In its sample, this clonotype was seen a few times.

This TCR came from a human donor with aplastic anemia. Input material: sorted CD4+, CD8+, or CD8+CD57+ T cells (not recorded which) from PBMCs. This chain links TRBV30 with TRBJ1-1; no clear D gene. CDR3 amino acids: CAWVDPLLEAFF. CDR3 in DNA: TGTGCCTGGGTCGACCCACTTCTTGAAGCTTTCTTT.